Listed below are T cell receptor beta chains from one sample, sequenced in a study of technical replicates of blood from a few donors. Some clones are missing from TCRdb's copy, which holds only in-frame ones; the method was immunoSEQ multiplex PCR. The profile shows more than 9,000 clones, about 94% of them singletons. The sample comprised PBMCs. All receptors come from a human donor in good health. The CDR3 runs from the conserved cysteine through the conserved F or W. A D gene is named only where the DNA matches it firmly. A clone size is listed for some rows: how often the clone was seen (once, few, many), or a class if it is expanded.

v_call	clone_size	j_call	d_call	cdr3_nt	cdr3_aa
TRBV19	.	TRBJ1-1	TRBD1	TGTGCCAGTATACGGACAGGGGGGAACACTGAAGCTTTCTTT	CASIRTGGNTEAFF
TRBV6-6	once	TRBJ1-4	.	TGTGCCAGCAGTCCCAAATCAACTAATGAAAAACTGTTTTTT	CASSPKSTNEKLFF
TRBV19	.	TRBJ2-7	TRBD2	TGTGCCAGTAGTCTCGCCGGGACTAGCGGGAGCTCCTACGAGCAGTACTTC	CASSLAGTSGSSYEQYF
TRBV28	.	TRBJ1-5	.	TGTGCCAGCAACCAAGACATTAGCAATCAGCCCCAGCATTTT	CASNQDISNQPQHF
TRBV4-1	.	TRBJ2-7	TRBD2	TGCGCCAGCAGCCAAGCGGGGACTAGCGTTTCCTACGAGCAGTACTTC	CASSQAGTSVSYEQYF
TRBV27	.	TRBJ1-5	.	TGTGCCAGCAGTTTATCAGGGGTGGGACAGCCCCAGCATTTT	CASSLSGVGQPQHF
TRBV5-1	.	TRBJ1-5	.	TGCGCCAGCAGCTTGGGGTCAGGGAAGGTCCCTGGTGGCAATCAGCCCCAGCATTTT	CASSLGSGKVPGGNQPQHF
TRBV6-6	.	TRBJ1-5	.	TGTGCCAGCAGTTACTCGAGCGGGGATAAGCAGCCCCAGCATTTT	CASSYSSGDKQPQHF
TRBV2	.	TRBJ1-3	.	TGTGCCAGCAGTGTAGGAGGGTCTGGAAACACCATATATTTT	CASSVGGSGNTIYF
TRBV30	.	TRBJ1-4	TRBD1	TGTGCCTGGAGTTCGGGTCAATGGACAGGGGAAAATGAAAAACTGTTTTTT	CAWSSGQWTGENEKLFF